A single sample is the source of the 3 T cell receptor beta chains below, sequenced in a study of cytomegalovirus exposure and HLA in healthy donors. PCR primers comprised 60 Vbeta and 13 Jbeta primers. Here immunoSEQ multiplex PCR was the method, and the copy in TCRdb shows in-frame clones only, minus some. The sample yields approximately 140,000 clones, roughly 80% seen once. The material sequenced was PBMCs. Receptors were obtained from a female donor in good health and CMV-seronegative.

The chain carries TRBV7-2 and TRBJ2-7; D gene uncertain. The CDR3 has 13 residues. Germline V gene data show CDR1 as SGHTA and CDR2 as FQGNSA. Trimming took off 0 bases at V and 3 bases at J, with 6 bases between the two ends. Written as DNA, the CDR3 is TGTGCCAGCAGCTTAGCGGCAGACTACGAGCAGTACTTC. This codes for CASSLAADYEQYF.

The genes are TRBV7-8 and TRBJ2-3; 7 positions match TRBD2. This CDR3 spans 16 amino acids. From germline, CDR1 is SGHVS and CDR2 FQNEAQ. Trimming took 6 bases from V and 4 from J; bases not matched to a gene: 13. The DNA of the CDR3 is TGTGCCAGCAGTCCCCGACTAGCCCACGGACCAGATACGCAGTATTTT. Protein sequence: CASSPRLAHGPDTQYF. The full variable domain, in which reference TRBV7-8 and TRBJ2-3 provide the parts outside the CDR3, is GAGVSQSPRYKVAKRGQDVALRCDPISGHVSLFWYQQALGQGPEFLTYFQNEAQLDKSGLPSDRFFAERPEGSVSTLKIQRTQQEDSAVYLCASSPRLAHGPDTQYFGPGTRLTVL.

V gene TRBV7-3 combines with J gene TRBJ2-2; 8 bases are shared with TRBD1. Germline V gene lookup returns CDR1 SGHTA and CDR2 FQGTGA. The junction had 10 bases not matched to a gene; V was cut back by 5 bases and J by 5 bases. This CDR3 is built from 16 residues. The CDR3 nucleotides are TGTGCCAGCAGCCCGGAGGACAGGGCGTTGACCGGGGAGCTGTTTTTT. It encodes CASSPEDRALTGELFF.